This T cell receptor (beta chain) is from a study of cytomegalovirus exposure and HLA in healthy donors. A single count supports this clone. Its antigen is not known. The study, taken as a whole, reports: There were 164 TCR beta chains listed as cytomegalovirus-associated.

The CDR3 length is 17 residues. The junction had 10 bases not matched to a gene; V was cut back by 1 base and J by 2 bases. Germline V gives CDR1 MDHEN, CDR2 SYDVKM. Both 60 Vbeta primers and 13 Jbeta primers went into the PCR. Generated by immunoSEQ multiplex PCR, the TCRdb table keeps only in-frame clones and is missing some. Among 180,000 or so clones, more than 65% were seen once, and the ten largest hold about 1.6%. The TCR was taken from a male donor in good health and CMV-seronegative. Sequencing was carried out using PBMCs. The rearrangement joins TRBV28 to TRBJ2-5; 7 nucleotides match TRBD2. CDR3 residues: CASSLLGRGLGQETQYF. CDR3 coding DNA: TGTGCCAGCAGTTTATTGGGTAGAGGACTAGGGCAAGAGACCCAGTACTTC.